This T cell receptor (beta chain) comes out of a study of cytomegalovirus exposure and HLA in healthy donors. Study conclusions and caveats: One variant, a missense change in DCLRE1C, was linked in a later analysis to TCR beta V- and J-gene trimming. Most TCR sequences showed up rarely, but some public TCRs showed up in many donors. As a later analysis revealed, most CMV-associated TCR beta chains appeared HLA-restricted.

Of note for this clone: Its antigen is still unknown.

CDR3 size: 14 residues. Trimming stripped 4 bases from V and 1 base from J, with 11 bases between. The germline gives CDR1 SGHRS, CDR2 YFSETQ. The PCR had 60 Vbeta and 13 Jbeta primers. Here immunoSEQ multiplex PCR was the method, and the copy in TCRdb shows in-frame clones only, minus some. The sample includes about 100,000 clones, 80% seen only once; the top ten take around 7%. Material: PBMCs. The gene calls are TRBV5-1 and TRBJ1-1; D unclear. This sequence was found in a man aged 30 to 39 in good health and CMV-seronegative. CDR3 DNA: TGCGCCAGCAGCCCAACGTTGGCGAACACTGAAGCTTTCTTT. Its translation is CASSPTLANTEAFF.